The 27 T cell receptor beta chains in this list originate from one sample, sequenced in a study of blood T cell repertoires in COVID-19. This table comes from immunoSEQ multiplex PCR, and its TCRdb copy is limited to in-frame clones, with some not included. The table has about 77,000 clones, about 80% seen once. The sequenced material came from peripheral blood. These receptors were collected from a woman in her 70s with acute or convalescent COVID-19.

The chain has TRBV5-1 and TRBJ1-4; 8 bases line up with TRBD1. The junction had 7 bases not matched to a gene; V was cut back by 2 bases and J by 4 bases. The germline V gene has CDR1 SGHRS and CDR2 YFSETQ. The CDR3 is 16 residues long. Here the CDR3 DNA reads TGCGCCAGCAGCTTTGGACAGGGCGGGTTTAATGAAAAACTGTTTTTT. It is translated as CASSFGQGGFNEKLFF.

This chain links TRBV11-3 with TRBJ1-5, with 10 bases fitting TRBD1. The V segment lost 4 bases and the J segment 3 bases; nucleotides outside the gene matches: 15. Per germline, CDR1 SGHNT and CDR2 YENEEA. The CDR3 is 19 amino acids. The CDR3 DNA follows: TGTGCCAGCAGCTCGACCGGGACAGGGGCACCCGGGTCCAATCAGCCCCAGCATTTT. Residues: CASSSTGTGAPGSNQPQHF.

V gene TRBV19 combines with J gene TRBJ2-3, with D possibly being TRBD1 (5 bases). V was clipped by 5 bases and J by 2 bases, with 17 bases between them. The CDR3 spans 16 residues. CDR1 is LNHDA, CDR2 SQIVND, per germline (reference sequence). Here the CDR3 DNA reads TGTGCCAGTAGTGACCCAAGGGGCAGTCCCACAGATACGCAGTATTTT. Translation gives CASSDPRGSPTDTQYF. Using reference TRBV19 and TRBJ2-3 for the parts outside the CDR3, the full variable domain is DGGITQSPKYLFRKEGQNVTLSCEQNLNHDAMYWYRQDPGQGLRLIYYSQIVNDFQKGDIAEGYSVSREKKESFPLTVTSAQKNPTAFYLCASSDPRGSPTDTQYFGPGTRLTVL.

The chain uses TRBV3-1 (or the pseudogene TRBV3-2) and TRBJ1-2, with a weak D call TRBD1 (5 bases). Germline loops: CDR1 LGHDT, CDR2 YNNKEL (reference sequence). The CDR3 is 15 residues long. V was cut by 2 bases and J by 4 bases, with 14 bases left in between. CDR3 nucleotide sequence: TGTGCCAGCAGCCAATCTTTGACAGACGTCTATGGCTACACCTTC. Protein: CASSQSLTDVYGYTF.

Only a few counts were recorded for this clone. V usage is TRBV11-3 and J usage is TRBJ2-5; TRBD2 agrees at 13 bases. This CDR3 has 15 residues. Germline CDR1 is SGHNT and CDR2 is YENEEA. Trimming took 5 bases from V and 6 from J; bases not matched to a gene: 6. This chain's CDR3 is CASSTSGGAGKTQYF. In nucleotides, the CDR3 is TGTGCCAGCAGCACTAGCGGGGGGGCCGGGAAGACCCAGTACTTC.

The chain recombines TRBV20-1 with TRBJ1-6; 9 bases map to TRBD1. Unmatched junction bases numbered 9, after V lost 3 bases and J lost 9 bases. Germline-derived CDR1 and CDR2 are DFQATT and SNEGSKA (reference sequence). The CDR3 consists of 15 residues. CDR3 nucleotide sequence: TGCAGTGCTAGTCCCTACGGACAGGGGTCTTCACCCCTCCACTTT. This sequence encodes CSASPYGQGSSPLHF.

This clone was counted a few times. CDR3 region: CASSESQGTEAFF. The CDR3 DNA reads as TGTGCCAGCAGTGAATCTCAGGGCACTGAAGCTTTCTTT. This chain joins TRBV25-1 and TRBJ1-1, with a possible D match to TRBD1 (5 bases). This CDR3 is built from 13 residues. Germline assignment: CDR1 MGHDK and CDR2 SYGVNS. Trimming removed 1 base from V and 4 bases from J, with 7 bases in between.

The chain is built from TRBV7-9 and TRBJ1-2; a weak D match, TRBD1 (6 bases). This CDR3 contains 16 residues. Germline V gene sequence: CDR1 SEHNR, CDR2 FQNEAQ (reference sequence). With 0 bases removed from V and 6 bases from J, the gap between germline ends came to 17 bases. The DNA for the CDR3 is TGTGCCAGCAGCTTAGCGCGCAGGGGTCGTGGGGATGGCTACACCTTC. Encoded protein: CASSLARRGRGDGYTF.

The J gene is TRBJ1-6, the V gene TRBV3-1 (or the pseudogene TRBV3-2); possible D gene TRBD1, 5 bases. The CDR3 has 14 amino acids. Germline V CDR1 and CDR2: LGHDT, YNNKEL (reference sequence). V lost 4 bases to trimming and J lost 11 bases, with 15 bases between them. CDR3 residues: CASSLRDSATPLHF. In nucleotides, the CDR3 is TGTGCCAGCAGCCTGAGAGACAGCGCAACACCCCTCCACTTT.

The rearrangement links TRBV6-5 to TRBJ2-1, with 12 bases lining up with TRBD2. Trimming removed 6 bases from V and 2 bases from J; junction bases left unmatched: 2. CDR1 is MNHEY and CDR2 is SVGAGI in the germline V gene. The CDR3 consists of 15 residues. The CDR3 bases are TGTGCCAGCAGGCTAGCGGGGGGGCCCTACAATGAGCAGTTCTTC. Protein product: CASRLAGGPYNEQFF.

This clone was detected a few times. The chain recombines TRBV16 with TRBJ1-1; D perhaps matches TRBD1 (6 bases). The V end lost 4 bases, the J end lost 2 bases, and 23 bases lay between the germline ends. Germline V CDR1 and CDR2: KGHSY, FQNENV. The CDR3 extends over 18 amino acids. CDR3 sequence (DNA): TGTGCCAGCAGCCTCACCCTGGGTAGGCAGGGGCCTAACACTGAAGCTTTCTTT. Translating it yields CASSLTLGRQGPNTEAFF. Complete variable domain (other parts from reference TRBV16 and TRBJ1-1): GEEVAQTPKHLVRGEGQKAKLYCAPIKGHSYVFWYQQVLKNEFKFLISFQNENVFDETGMPKERFSAKCLPNSPCSLEIQATKLEDSAVYFCASSLTLGRQGPNTEAFFGQGTRLTVV.

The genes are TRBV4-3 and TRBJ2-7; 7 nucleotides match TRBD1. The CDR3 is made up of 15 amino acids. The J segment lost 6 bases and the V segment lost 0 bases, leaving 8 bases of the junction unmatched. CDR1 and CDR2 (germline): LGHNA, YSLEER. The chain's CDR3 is CASSQEETGVSEQYF. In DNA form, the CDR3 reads TGCGCCAGCAGCCAAGAGGAAACAGGGGTAAGCGAGCAGTACTTC.

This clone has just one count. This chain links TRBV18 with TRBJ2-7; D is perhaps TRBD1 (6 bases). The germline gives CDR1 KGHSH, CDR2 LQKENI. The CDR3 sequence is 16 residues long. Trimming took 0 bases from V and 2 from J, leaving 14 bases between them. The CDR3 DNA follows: TGTGCCAGCTCACCACCGGGACCTCACAGGGCCTACGAGCAGTACTTC. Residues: CASSPPGPHRAYEQYF.

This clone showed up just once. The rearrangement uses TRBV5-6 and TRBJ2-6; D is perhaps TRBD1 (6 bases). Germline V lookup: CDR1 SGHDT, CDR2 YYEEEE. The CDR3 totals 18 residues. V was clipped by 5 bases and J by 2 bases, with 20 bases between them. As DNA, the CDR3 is TGTGCCAGCAGAGGAAGTCAGGGGTTCTTTCCTGGGGCCAACGTCCTGACTTTC. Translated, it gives CASRGSQGFFPGANVLTF.

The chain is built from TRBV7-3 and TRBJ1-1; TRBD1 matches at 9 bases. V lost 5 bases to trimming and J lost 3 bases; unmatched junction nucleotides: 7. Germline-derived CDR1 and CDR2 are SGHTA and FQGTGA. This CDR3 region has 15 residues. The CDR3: CASSLGTGIDTEAFF. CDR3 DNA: TGTGCCAGCAGCCTAGGGACAGGGATAGACACTGAAGCTTTCTTT.

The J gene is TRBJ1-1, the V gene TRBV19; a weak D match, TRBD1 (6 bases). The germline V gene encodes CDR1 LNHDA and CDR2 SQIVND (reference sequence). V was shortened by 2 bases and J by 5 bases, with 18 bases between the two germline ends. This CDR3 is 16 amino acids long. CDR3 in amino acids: CASSIRAGAGETEAFF. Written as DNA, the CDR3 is TGTGCCAGTAGTATAAGGGCAGGGGCAGGTGAAACTGAAGCTTTCTTT.

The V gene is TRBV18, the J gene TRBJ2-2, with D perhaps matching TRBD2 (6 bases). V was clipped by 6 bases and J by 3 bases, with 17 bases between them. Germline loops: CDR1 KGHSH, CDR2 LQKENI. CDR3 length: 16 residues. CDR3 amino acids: CASSQRGDWDTGELFF. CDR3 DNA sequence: TGTGCCAGCTCCCAGAGAGGGGACTGGGACACCGGGGAGCTGTTTTTT.

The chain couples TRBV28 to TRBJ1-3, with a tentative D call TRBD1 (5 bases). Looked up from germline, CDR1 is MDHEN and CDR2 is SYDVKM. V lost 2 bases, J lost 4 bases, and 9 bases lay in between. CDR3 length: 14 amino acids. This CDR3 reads CASSLVNRGNTIYF. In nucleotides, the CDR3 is TGTGCCAGCAGTTTAGTGAACAGGGGAAACACCATATATTTT.

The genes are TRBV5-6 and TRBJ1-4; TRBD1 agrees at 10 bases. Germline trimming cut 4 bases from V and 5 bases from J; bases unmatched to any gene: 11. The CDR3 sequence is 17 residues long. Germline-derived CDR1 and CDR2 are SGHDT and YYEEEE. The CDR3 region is CASSRAPTGGWNEKLFF. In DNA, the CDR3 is TGTGCCAGCAGCAGAGCCCCGACAGGGGGCTGGAATGAAAAACTGTTTTTT.

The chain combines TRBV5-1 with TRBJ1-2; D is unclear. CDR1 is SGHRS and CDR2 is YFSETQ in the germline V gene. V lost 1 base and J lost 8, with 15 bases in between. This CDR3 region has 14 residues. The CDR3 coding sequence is TGCGCCAGCAGCTTGAACCGGGAGTCCCGCGGCTACACCTTC. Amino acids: CASSLNRESRGYTF.

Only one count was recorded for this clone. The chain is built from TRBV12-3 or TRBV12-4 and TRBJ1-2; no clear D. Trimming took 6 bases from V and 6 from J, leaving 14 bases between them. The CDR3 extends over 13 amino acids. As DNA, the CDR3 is TGTGCCAGCAGCCCATACACGGGGAATGGCTACACCTTC. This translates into CASSPYTGNGYTF.

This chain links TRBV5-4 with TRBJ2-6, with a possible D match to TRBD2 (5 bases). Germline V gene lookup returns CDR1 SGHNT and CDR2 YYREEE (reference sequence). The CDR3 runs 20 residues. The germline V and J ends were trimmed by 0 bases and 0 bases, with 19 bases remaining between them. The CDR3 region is CASSLVTVKGVSSGANVLTF. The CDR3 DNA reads TGTGCCAGCAGCTTGGTCACAGTTAAGGGAGTAAGCTCTGGGGCCAACGTCCTGACTTTC.

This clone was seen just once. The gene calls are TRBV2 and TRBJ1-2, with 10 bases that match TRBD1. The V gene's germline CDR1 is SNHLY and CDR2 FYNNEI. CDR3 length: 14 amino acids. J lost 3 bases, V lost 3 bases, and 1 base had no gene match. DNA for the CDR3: TGTGCCAGCAGTGATGGGACAGGGGACTATGGCTACACCTTC. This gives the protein CASSDGTGDYGYTF.

The CDR3: CATQGVSGNQPQHF. The CDR3 region has the DNA TGTGCCACCCAGGGGGTTTCGGGCAATCAGCCCCAGCATTTT. The genes are TRBV24-1 and TRBJ1-5; 7 nucleotides line up with TRBD1. Germline CDR1 is KGHDR and CDR2 is SFDVKD. The CDR3 runs 14 residues. J lost 2 bases, V lost 9 bases, and 6 bases had no gene match.

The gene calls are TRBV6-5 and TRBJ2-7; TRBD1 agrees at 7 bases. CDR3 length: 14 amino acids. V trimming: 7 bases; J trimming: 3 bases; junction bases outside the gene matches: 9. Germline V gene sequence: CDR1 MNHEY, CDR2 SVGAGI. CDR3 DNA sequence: TGTGCCAGCACCGACCTGACAGGGCTCTACGAGCAGTACTTC. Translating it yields CASTDLTGLYEQYF.

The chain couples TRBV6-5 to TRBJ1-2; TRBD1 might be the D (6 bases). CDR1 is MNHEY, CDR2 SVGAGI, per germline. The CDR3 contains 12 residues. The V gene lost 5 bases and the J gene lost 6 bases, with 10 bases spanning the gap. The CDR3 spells CASSPRTDGYTF. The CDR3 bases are TGTGCCAGCAGTCCAAGGACAGATGGCTACACCTTC.

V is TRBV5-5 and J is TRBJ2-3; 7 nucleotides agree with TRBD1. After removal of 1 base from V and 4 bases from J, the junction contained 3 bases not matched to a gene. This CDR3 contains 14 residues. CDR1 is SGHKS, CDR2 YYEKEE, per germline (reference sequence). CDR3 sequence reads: CASSLRQGADTQYF. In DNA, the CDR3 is TGTGCCAGCAGCTTGCGGCAGGGGGCAGATACGCAGTATTTT.